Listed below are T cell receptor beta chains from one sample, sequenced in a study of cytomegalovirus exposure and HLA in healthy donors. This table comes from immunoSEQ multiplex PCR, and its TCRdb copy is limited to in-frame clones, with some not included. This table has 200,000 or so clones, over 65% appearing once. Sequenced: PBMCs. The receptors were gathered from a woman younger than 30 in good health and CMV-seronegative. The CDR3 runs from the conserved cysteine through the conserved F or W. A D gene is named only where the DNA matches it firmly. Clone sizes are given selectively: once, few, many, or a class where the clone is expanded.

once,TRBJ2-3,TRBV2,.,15,CASRRPPTSTDTQYF,TGTGCCAGCCGTAGGCCCCCCACTAGCACAGATACGCAGTATTTT
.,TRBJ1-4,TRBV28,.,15,CASSLGGVRDEKLFF,TGTGCCAGCAGTTTAGGGGGGGTTAGGGATGAAAAACTGTTTTTT
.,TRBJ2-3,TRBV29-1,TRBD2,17,CSVRKSLGLGSTDTQYF,TGCAGCGTCAGAAAATCCCTCGGACTAGGGAGTACAGATACGCAGTATTTT
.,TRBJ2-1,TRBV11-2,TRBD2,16,CASSPLGTSGYNEQFF,TGTGCCAGCAGCCCGCTGGGGACTAGCGGTTACAATGAGCAGTTCTTC
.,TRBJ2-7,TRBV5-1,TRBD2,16,CASSLALSGRGYEQYF,TGCGCCAGCAGCTTGGCCCTAAGCGGGAGAGGCTACGAGCAGTACTTC
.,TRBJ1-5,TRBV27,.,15,CASSLSIGANQPQHF,TGTGCCAGCAGTTTATCGATAGGGGCAAATCAGCCCCAGCATTTT
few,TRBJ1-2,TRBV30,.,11,CAWGTGYGYTF,TGTGCCTGGGGGACGGGGTACGGCTACACCTTC
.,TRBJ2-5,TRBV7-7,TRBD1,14,CASSRQGPRETQYF,TGTGCTAGCAGCCGACAGGGTCCTCGCGAGACCCAGTACTTC
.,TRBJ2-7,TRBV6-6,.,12,CASSVDSYEQYF,TGTGCCAGCAGTGTGGACAGCTACGAGCAGTACTTC
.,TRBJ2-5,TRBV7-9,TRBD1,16,CASSQAGQGTGETQYF,TGTGCCAGCAGTCAAGCGGGACAGGGAACTGGAGAGACCCAGTACTTC
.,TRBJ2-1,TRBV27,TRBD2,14,CASSPGLAGGEQFF,TGTGCCAGCAGTCCGGGACTAGCGGGAGGGGAGCAGTTCTTC
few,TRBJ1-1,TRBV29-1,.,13,CSVASRATTEAFF,TGCAGCGTCGCCAGCAGGGCAACGACTGAAGCTTTCTTT
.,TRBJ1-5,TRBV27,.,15,CASSLVRNEDQPQHF,TGTGCCAGCAGTTTAGTCCGAAATGAGGATCAGCCCCAGCATTTT
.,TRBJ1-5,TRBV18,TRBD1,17,CASSPVGHGTGDQPQHF,TGTGCCAGCTCACCAGTAGGGCATGGGACAGGGGATCAGCCCCAGCATTTT
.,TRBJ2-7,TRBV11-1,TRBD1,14,CASSSDRGPYEQYF,TGTGCCAGCAGCTCCGACAGGGGTCCCTACGAGCAGTACTTC
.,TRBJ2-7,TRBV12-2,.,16,CASRLALGGPLGEQYF,TGTGCAAGTCGCTTAGCGCTCGGAGGCCCCCTTGGGGAGCAGTACTTC
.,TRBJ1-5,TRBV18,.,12,CASSRVQQPQHF,TGTGCCAGCTCACGCGTGCAGCAGCCCCAGCATTTT
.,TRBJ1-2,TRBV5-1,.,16,CASSYTSLGRGGGYTF,TGCGCCAGCAGCTACACAAGCCTTGGGAGGGGTGGTGGCTACACCTTC
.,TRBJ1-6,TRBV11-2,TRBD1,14,CASSSRTGSGPLHF,TGTGCCAGCAGCTCAAGGACAGGGTCAGGCCCCCTCCACTTT
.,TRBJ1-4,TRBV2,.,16,CASTRRLLGTNEKLFF,TGTGCCAGCACCCGGCGGCTATTGGGAACTAATGAAAAACTGTTTTTT
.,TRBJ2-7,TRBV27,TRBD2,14,CASSSMGLAEEQYF,TGTGCCAGCAGTTCCATGGGACTAGCGGAGGAGCAGTACTTC
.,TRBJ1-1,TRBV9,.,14,CASSVAEGTTEAFF,TGTGCCAGCAGCGTAGCTGAGGGGACCACTGAAGCTTTCTTT
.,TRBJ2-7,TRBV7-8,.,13,CASSLGRAYEQYF,TGTGCCAGCAGCTTGGGCCGGGCCTACGAGCAGTACTTC
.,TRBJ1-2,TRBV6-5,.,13,CASSSRQHYGYTF,TGTGCCAGCAGCTCTAGACAGCACTATGGCTACACCTTC
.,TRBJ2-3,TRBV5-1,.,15,CASSPGSGSTDTQYF,TGCGCCAGCAGCCCTGGGTCCGGGAGCACAGATACGCAGTATTTT
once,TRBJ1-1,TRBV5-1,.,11,CASSLGSGAFF,TGCGCCAGCAGCTTGGGGTCCGGAGCTTTCTTT
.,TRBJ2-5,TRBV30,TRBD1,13,CAWGTGGVETQYF,TGTGCCTGGGGGACAGGGGGAGTGGAGACCCAGTACTTC
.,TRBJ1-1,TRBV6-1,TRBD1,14,CASSGDRGNTEAFF,TGTGCCAGCAGTGGGGACAGGGGAAACACTGAAGCTTTCTTT
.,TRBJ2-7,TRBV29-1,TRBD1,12,CSVSGGVYEQYF,TGCAGCGTCTCAGGGGGAGTCTACGAGCAGTACTTC
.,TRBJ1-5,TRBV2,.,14,CASTGSYSNQPQHF,TGTGCCAGCACAGGAAGTTATAGCAATCAGCCCCAGCATTTT
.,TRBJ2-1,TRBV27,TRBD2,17,CASTPWTSGSSYNEQFF,TGTGCCAGCACCCCGTGGACTAGCGGGAGCTCCTACAATGAGCAGTTCTTC
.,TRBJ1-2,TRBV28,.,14,CASSSRGDLYGYTF,TGTGCCAGCAGCTCCCGCGGGGACTTATATGGCTACACCTTC
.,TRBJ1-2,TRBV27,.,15,CASSFGQGTGYGYTF,TGTGCCAGCAGTTTTGGCCAGGGGACTGGGTATGGCTACACCTTC
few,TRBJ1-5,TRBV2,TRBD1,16,CASGGGGTGGVEPQHF,TGTGCCAGCGGGGGCGGAGGGACAGGGGGCGTGGAGCCCCAGCATTTT
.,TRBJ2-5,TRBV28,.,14,CASSATGFRETQYF,TGTGCCAGCAGCGCAACAGGGTTTCGAGAGACCCAGTACTTC
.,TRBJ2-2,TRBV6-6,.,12,CASSRDSGELFF,TGTGCCAGCAGTCGAGACAGCGGGGAGCTGTTTTTT
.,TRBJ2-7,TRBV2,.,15,CASSLRAQGPNEQYF,TGTGCCAGCAGTCTTCGGGCCCAGGGGCCCAACGAGCAGTACTTC
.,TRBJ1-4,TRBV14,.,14,CASSPSAINEKLFF,TGTGCCAGCAGCCCCTCCGCGATTAATGAAAAACTGTTTTTT
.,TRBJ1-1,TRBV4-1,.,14,CASSHPTGNTEAFF,TGCGCCAGCAGCCATCCTACGGGGAACACTGAAGCTTTCTTT
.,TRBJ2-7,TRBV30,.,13,CAWSVIGASEQYF,TGTGCCTGGAGTGTAATTGGGGCAAGCGAGCAGTACTTC
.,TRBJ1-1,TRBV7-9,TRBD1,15,CASTLSGNRGTEAFF,TGTGCCAGCACCCTGTCGGGGAACAGGGGCACTGAAGCTTTCTTT
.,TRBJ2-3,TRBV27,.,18,CASSSPSDWVARADTQYF,TGTGCCAGCAGTTCCCCCTCTGACTGGGTAGCCCGGGCAGATACGCAGTATTTT
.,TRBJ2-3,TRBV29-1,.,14,CSVPGSRDTDTQYF,TGCAGCGTGCCCGGGAGCAGGGACACAGATACGCAGTATTTT
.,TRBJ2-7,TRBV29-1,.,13,CSARLDSTYEQYF,TGCAGCGCTAGATTGGACAGCACCTACGAGCAGTACTTC
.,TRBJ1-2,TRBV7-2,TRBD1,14,CASSFFGQAIGYTF,TGTGCCAGCAGCTTTTTCGGACAGGCTATAGGCTACACCTTC
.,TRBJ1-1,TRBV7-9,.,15,CASSLVQGPNTEAFF,TGTGCCAGCAGCTTAGTTCAGGGGCCGAACACTGAAGCTTTCTTT
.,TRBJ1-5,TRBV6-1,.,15,CASSVDTRRDQPQHF,TGTGCCAGCAGTGTGGACACACGGCGGGACCAGCCCCAGCATTTT
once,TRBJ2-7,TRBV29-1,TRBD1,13,CSVPGTGGYEQYF,TGCAGCGTACCCGGGACAGGGGGCTACGAGCAGTACTTC
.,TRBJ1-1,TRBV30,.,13,CAWMNRQNTEAFF,TGTGCCTGGATGAATAGACAGAACACTGAAGCTTTCTTT
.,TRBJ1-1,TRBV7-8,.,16,CASRPPIGRVNTEAFF,TGTGCCAGCAGACCACCCATCGGCAGGGTGAACACTGAAGCTTTCTTT
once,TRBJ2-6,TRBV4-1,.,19,CASSQGGGRAVVGANVLTF,TGCGCCAGCAGCCAAGGGGGAGGCAGGGCGGTTGTTGGGGCCAACGTCCTGACTTTC
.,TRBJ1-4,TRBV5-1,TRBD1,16,CASSTWGQGTNEKLFF,TGCGCCAGCAGCACCTGGGGACAGGGCACTAATGAAAAACTGTTTTTT
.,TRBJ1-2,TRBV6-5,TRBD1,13,CASREDRGYGYTF,TGTGCCAGCAGAGAGGACAGGGGCTATGGCTACACCTTC
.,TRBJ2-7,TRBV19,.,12,CARPQGRYEQYF,TGTGCCAGACCCCAGGGCAGGTACGAGCAGTACTTC